The T cell receptor beta chain described here comes from a study of cytomegalovirus exposure and HLA in healthy donors. Overall study findings and caveats: Among immune exposure information, only CMV serostatus was available. Cytomegalovirus association was listed for 150 or so TCR beta chains. Presence/absence analyses assumed roughly uniform sequencing depth across donors, which may not hold.

The PCR ran on 60 Vbeta and 13 Jbeta primers. As handled by the study authors: Tens of millions of unique TCR beta chains, roughly 11 million of them shared, were counted by a later analysis. The data were produced by immunoSEQ multiplex PCR, yet TCRdb's version contains in-frame clones alone and is incomplete. That table supplies the V and J calls and clone size; D and trimming were determined from the DNA. The table shows roughly 200,000 clones, with less than 85% occurring only once. The CDR3 consists of 15 residues. Germline V gene sequence: CDR1 SGHDN, CDR2 FVKESK. Trimming removed 4 bases from V and 3 bases from J; junction bases left unmatched: 7. A remark on this clone: Its cognate antigen is unknown.

The genes are TRBV14 and TRBJ2-7; 9 nucleotides agree with TRBD1. Sequencing was carried out using PBMCs. This clonotype was obtained from a man between 18 and 29 years old in good health and CMV-seronegative. This CDR3 is CASSLGTGRIYEQYF. The DNA for the CDR3 is TGTGCCAGCAGCCTCGGGACAGGGAGGATCTACGAGCAGTACTTC.